This TCR beta chain was profiled in a study of blood T cell repertoires in COVID-19. This CDR3 comprises 13 residues. Trimming took off 9 bases at V and 3 bases at J, with 15 bases between the two ends. Germline CDR1 reads LNHNV; CDR2 reads YYDKDF (reference sequence). Clones were read by immunoSEQ multiplex PCR, and TCRdb kept only the in-frame ones, dropping some. The data contain approximately 240,000 clones, approximately 86% of them singletons. This TCR derives from a human donor in a cohort sampled during active COVID-19. The sequencing sample was made of peripheral blood. This chain connects TRBV15 to TRBJ2-7; a weak D match, TRBD1 (5 bases). This CDR3 is CATSLGHNYEQYF. CDR3 DNA: TGTGCCACAAGTCTAGGACATAACTACGAGCAGTACTTC.